This is a list of T cell receptor beta chains from one sample in a study of blood T cell repertoires in COVID-19. The assay was immunoSEQ multiplex PCR, and TCRdb's table has in-frame clones only and misses some. The sample includes about 190,000 clones, approximately 90% of them seen just once. Source material: peripheral blood. These TCRs come from a man aged 60 to 69 with active or convalescent COVID-19. Both conserved end residues are part of each CDR3. The D gene is left open where the match is weak. Size is omitted from some rows. Given values are once, few, many or a class for expanded clones.

>TRBD1|TRBJ2-7|.|TRBV7-9
TGTGCCAGCAGCTCAGGGGGTGTGAGCTCCTACGAGCAGTACTTC
CASSSGGVSSYEQYF
>TRBD1|TRBJ1-5|.|TRBV15
TGTGCCACCAGCAGAGATGGAGGGGGCTTGAAACCCCAGCATTTT
CATSRDGGGLKPQHF
>TRBD1|TRBJ1-5|.|TRBV19
TGTGCCAGTAGTCCCACAGGGGGCGGTAGCAATCAGCCCCAGCATTTT
CASSPTGGGSNQPQHF
>.|TRBJ1-2|.|TRBV5-4
TGTGCCAGCAGCTCCCGGGACTCCTTAGGGGGCTACACCTTC
CASSSRDSLGGYTF
>.|TRBJ1-2|.|TRBV19
TGTGCCAGTAGCCCAACGGGGGGCTTTGGCTACACCTTC
CASSPTGGFGYTF
>.|TRBJ1-1|.|TRBV19
TGTGCCAGTAATACAATCAGGGGCCCGAACACTGAAGCTTTCTTT
CASNTIRGPNTEAFF
>TRBD2|TRBJ2-3|.|TRBV6-6
TGTGCCAGCGTCGCCACCGGGAGGGTAAGGACAGATACGCAGTATTTT
CASVATGRVRTDTQYF
>TRBD1|TRBJ1-3|.|TRBV5-1
TGCGCCAGCAGCCCTTCGGGACAGCTAAGCTCTGGAAACACCATATATTTT
CASSPSGQLSSGNTIYF
>TRBD1|TRBJ1-5|.|TRBV6-6
TGTGCCAGCAGCCCAAGGGGACAGGGCGGTCAGCCCCAGCATTTT
CASSPRGQGGQPQHF
>.|TRBJ2-2|.|TRBV9
TGTGCCAGCAGCGTAGCTACAACTAGTACGGGGGAGCTGTTTTTT
CASSVATTSTGELFF
>.|TRBJ1-2|.|TRBV4-1
TGCGCCAGCAGTTCACTGGGCGGGGGGCGCGCGGATTTCTATGGCTACACCTTC
CASSSLGGGRADFYGYTF
>TRBD2|TRBJ2-1|.|TRBV13
TGTGCCAGCAGATCCGGGACTAGCGAAGAAAATGAGCAGTTCTTC
CASRSGTSEENEQFF
>TRBD2|TRBJ2-1|.|TRBV4-2
TGTGCCAGCAGCCAAGATCCCGGGGGGTCCTACAATGAGCAGTTCTTC
CASSQDPGGSYNEQFF
>.|TRBJ1-4|.|TRBV5-5
TGTGCCAGCAGCCCTAGGACAGACGAAAAACTGTTTTTT
CASSPRTDEKLFF
>TRBD1|TRBJ1-2|.|TRBV3-1/TRBV3-2
TGTGCCAGCAGCCAAGAGGGACAGAACCCTCACTTC
CASSQEGQNPHF
>TRBD1|TRBJ1-1|.|TRBV12-3/TRBV12-4
TGTGCCAGCTCCGGTCACAGGGGTGAAGCTTTCTTT
CASSGHRGEAFF
>.|TRBJ1-5|few|TRBV7-9
TGTGCCAGCAGCTCAGGGTTGTTAGGCAATCAGCCCCAGCATTTT
CASSSGLLGNQPQHF
>TRBD1|TRBJ2-3|.|TRBV7-2
TGTGCCAGCAGCTTAGAAGGTACAGGGGGCACATATACGCAGTATTTT
CASSLEGTGGTYTQYF
>TRBD1|TRBJ2-1|.|TRBV19
TGTGCCAGTAGTACCAGGGGGTGGAATGAGCAGTTCTTC
CASSTRGWNEQFF
>.|TRBJ1-1|once|TRBV12-3/TRBV12-4
TGTGCCAGCAGTTCAACACAGGGTATTGAAGCTTTCTTT
CASSSTQGIEAFF
>.|TRBJ1-5|.|TRBV19
TGTGCCAGTAGTATCCAGGGTTATTGGGATCAGCCCCAGCATTTT
CASSIQGYWDQPQHF
>TRBD1|TRBJ1-1|.|TRBV10-3
TGTGCCATCAGTAGGACAGGGGGCGATGCCGGTGAAGCTTTCTTT
CAISRTGGDAGEAFF
>TRBD1|TRBJ2-3|.|TRBV6-5
TGTGCCAGCACCTCTAGGGGGCTTAGCACAGATACGCAGTATTTT
CASTSRGLSTDTQYF
>.|TRBJ2-2|.|TRBV11-2
TGTGCCAGCAGAGCAGGGTTGAGTGGCACCGGGGAGCTGTTTTTT
CASRAGLSGTGELFF